These 28 T cell receptor beta chains share one sample of origin, sequenced in a study of immune characterization of retroperitoneal liposarcoma. TCRdb analysed the PCR reads with MiXCR anew, one entry per CDR3 protein. The sample holds thousands of distinct CDR3 sequences, about 29% seen once. Input material: tumor tissue. The source is a female donor with retroperitoneal liposarcoma.

V and J are TRBV12-5 and TRBJ1-1; D is undetermined. Trimming took 0 bases from V and 7 from J, leaving 6 bases between them. Germline CDR1 and CDR2: LGHNT and FRNRAP. The CDR3 totals 12 residues. CDR3 in DNA: TGTGCTAGTGGTTTGGTACGGGGTGAAGCTTTCTTT. It encodes CASGLVRGEAFF.

Relative to its sample, this clonotype is medium-sized. A much larger clone is a single base away; this may be a read error. The rearrangement joins TRBV10-3 to TRBJ2-1; 9 bases map to TRBD2. The V gene's germline CDR1 is ENHRY and CDR2 SYGVKD. Trimming cost V 6 bases and J 10 bases; bases outside gene matches: 16. CDR3 length: 16 amino acids. CDR3 amino acids: CAIRVAGEAQRHEQFF. For the CDR3, the DNA is TGTGCCATCAGAGTAGCGGGAGAGGCCCAGCGCCACGAGCAGTTCTTC.

This clonotype has just a few counts. The chain joins TRBV19 to TRBJ2-1; 9 bases match TRBD2. V dropped 8 bases and J dropped 1; count of bases not matched to a gene: 6. The germline CDR1 and CDR2 sequences are LNHDA and SQIVND (reference sequence). The length of the CDR3 is 15 residues. CDR3 residues: CASGVAGGSYNEQFF. In DNA form, the CDR3 reads TGTGCCAGTGGCGTGGCGGGGGGGTCCTACAATGAGCAGTTCTTC.

The V call is TRBV19, the J call TRBJ2-5; D is unresolved. The closer fit of TRBJ2-7 to the DNA end suggests the J call may be wrong. Per the germline V gene, CDR1 is LNHDA and CDR2 is SQIVND (reference sequence). The length of the CDR3 is 13 residues. CDR3: CARSMGLSNEQYF. CDR3 DNA sequence: TGTGCCAGGTCGATGGGTTTGTCCAACGAGCAGTACTTC.

The chain is built from TRBV6-6 and TRBJ1-2; 8 bases match TRBD1. The germline V gene has CDR1 MNHNY and CDR2 SVGAGI (reference sequence). The CDR3 loop spans 15 amino acids. J gave up 8 bases and V 2 bases, and 10 bases lay outside the gene matches. The CDR3 region is CASSYSGQGIRGYTF. CDR3 DNA sequence: TGTGCCAGCAGTTACAGCGGACAGGGAATTCGGGGCTACACCTTC.

There are a few counts of this clonotype. The chain couples TRBV7-2 to TRBJ2-1; TRBD2 agrees at 9 bases. In germline, CDR1 is SGHTA, CDR2 FQGNSA. The CDR3 covers 17 residues. V was clipped by 1 base and J by 10 bases; unmatched bases: 14. CDR3 sequence reads: CASSLVSLAGSSYEQFF. CDR3 coding DNA: TGTGCCAGCAGCTTAGTCTCTCTAGCGGGAAGCTCCTACGAGCAGTTCTTC.

This clonotype appeared many times. This chain links TRBV12-3 or TRBV12-4 with TRBJ2-1; 7 nucleotides line up with TRBD2. V was clipped by 3 bases and J by 10 bases; unmatched bases: 6. The CDR3 length is 13 residues. CDR3 region: CASSFGGSTEQFF. DNA for the CDR3: TGTGCCAGCAGTTTCGGCGGGAGTACCGAGCAGTTCTTC.

The chain has TRBV6-1 and TRBJ1-2; no clear D. Germline CDR1 reads MNHNS; CDR2 reads SASEGT. V gave up 6 bases and J gave up 3 bases, with 11 bases separating them. CDR3 length: 13 amino acids. The CDR3 spells CASSVGTYYGYTF. Here the CDR3 DNA reads TGTGCCAGCAGCGTCGGTACTTACTATGGCTACACCTTC.

The rearrangement uses TRBV6-1 and TRBJ2-6, with 7 bases matching TRBD2. After removal of 1 base from V and 4 bases from J, the junction contained 4 bases not matched to a gene. The CDR3 contains 16 residues. Germline values: CDR1 MNHNS, CDR2 SASEGT. The CDR3 is CASSEGGGGGANVLTF. The CDR3 region has the DNA TGTGCCAGCAGTGAAGGGGGGGGTGGCGGGGCCAACGTCCTGACTTTC.

Comment on this clonotype: This may stem from a read error, because a much larger clone lies one nucleotide away. The chain carries TRBV12-3 or TRBV12-4 and TRBJ2-3, with 7 nucleotides matching TRBD2. There are 15 residues in the CDR3. Trimming at V came to 6 bases and at J to 1 base, leaving 7 bases not matched to a gene. As DNA, the CDR3 is TGTGCCAGCAGCCATTCGGGACTACGCACAGATACGCAGTATTTT. Residues: CASSHSGLRTDTQYF.

The rearrangement joins TRBV20-1 to TRBJ2-1; the match to TRBD2 covers 7 bases. The CDR3 is 13 amino acids. Germline-derived CDR1 and CDR2 are DFQATT and SNEGSKA (reference sequence). With 3 bases clipped from V and 12 bases from J, the junction kept 11 bases outside the gene matches. CDR3 amino acids: CSASGREGLGQFF. The CDR3 nucleotides are TGCAGTGCTAGCGGCAGGGAGGGGTTGGGGCAGTTCTTC.

J is TRBJ2-5 and V is TRBV20-1; TRBD2 matches 9 bases. The CDR3 has 14 amino acids. V was clipped by 2 bases and J by 5 bases; unmatched bases: 6. In germline, CDR1 is DFQATT, CDR2 SNEGSKA (reference sequence). CDR3 region: CSARIRGRGETQYF. The DNA of the CDR3 is TGCAGTGCTAGAATTCGCGGGAGGGGGGAGACCCAGTACTTC.

J is TRBJ2-1 and V is TRBV12-3 or TRBV12-4, with D unresolved. The J call may be wrong; the DNA end is better matched by TRBJ2-7. CDR3 length: 14 amino acids. The CDR3 sequence: CASSLGMENYEQYF. Here the CDR3 DNA reads TGTGCCAGCAGTTTAGGGATGGAGAACTACGAGCAGTACTTC.

By sample fraction, this clonotype is medium-sized. V is TRBV6-1 and J is TRBJ2-5, with 7 bases that match TRBD1. The CDR3 is made up of 13 amino acids. CDR1 and CDR2 (germline): MNHNS, SASEGT. V dropped 5 bases and J dropped 11; count of bases not matched to a gene: 11. The CDR3 region has the DNA TGTGCCAGCAGTTCTGGGACAGAAAATGAGCAGTACTTC. Its translation is CASSSGTENEQYF.

The chain uses TRBV4-3 and TRBJ1-2; no clear D gene. The ends were cut back, 8 bases at V and 2 bases at J, with 6 bases in the middle. The germline gives CDR1 LGHNA, CDR2 YSLEER. CDR3 length equals 11 residues. The CDR3 loop reads CASGGNYGYTF. The CDR3 bases are TGCGCCAGCGGTGGGAACTATGGCTACACCTTC.

The J gene is TRBJ1-1, the V gene TRBV20-1; 8 positions match TRBD1. Trimming at V came to 0 bases and at J to 4 bases, leaving 13 bases not matched to a gene. The length of the CDR3 is 17 residues. CDR1 is DFQATT, CDR2 SNEGSKA, per germline (reference sequence). This chain's CDR3 is CSARDFRRTGSLTEAFF. DNA for the CDR3: TGCAGTGCTAGAGATTTTAGAAGGACAGGGAGTCTCACTGAAGCTTTCTTT.

This chain uses TRBV27 with TRBJ1-6; D unclear. This CDR3 is built from 14 residues. Germline V CDR1 and CDR2: MNHEY, SMNVEV (reference sequence). V gave up 5 bases and J gave up 2 bases, with 7 bases separating them. CDR3 sequence reads: CASSKEAYNSPLHF. CDR3 DNA sequence: TGTGCCAGCAGTAAGGAGGCCTATAATTCACCCCTCCACTTT.

This chain links TRBV6-6 with TRBJ2-2, with D maybe TRBD2 (7 bases). With 2 bases removed from V and 0 bases from J, the gap between germline ends came to 13 bases. The CDR3 covers 17 residues. Germline V gene sequence: CDR1 MNHNY, CDR2 SVGAGI (reference sequence). CDR3 sequence reads: CASSYGAGASNTGELFF. The CDR3 bases are TGTGCCAGCAGTTACGGGGCGGGGGCCTCGAACACCGGGGAGCTGTTTTTT.

The chain uses TRBV6-6 and TRBJ2-3; TRBD2 matches 11 bases. The V gene's germline CDR1 is MNHNY and CDR2 SVGAGI (reference sequence). There are 16 residues in the CDR3. After removal of 5 bases from V and 11 bases from J, the junction contained 15 bases not matched to a gene. CDR3 residues: CASSTIRASGRNEQYF. CDR3 in DNA: TGTGCCAGCAGTACGATTCGGGCTAGCGGGAGGAATGAGCAGTATTTT.

V is TRBV12-3 or TRBV12-4 and J is TRBJ1-1, with 7 bases matching TRBD1. The CDR3 covers 18 residues. V shed 4 bases and J 0 bases; nucleotides not matched to a gene: 14. CDR3 bases: TGTGCCAGCAGTTCCCTGGGGACAGCTAAGGGTGTGAACACTGAAGCTTTCTTT. The encoded protein is CASSSLGTAKGVNTEAFF.

The J gene is TRBJ2-1, the V gene TRBV6-5; TRBD1 matches at 8 bases. The length of the CDR3 is 14 residues. Losses at the gene ends were 0 bases for V and 9 bases for J; bases not matched to a gene: 4. Germline CDR1 is MNHEY and CDR2 is SVGAGI. The CDR3 sequence: CASSYSPGGSEQFF. The CDR3 coding sequence is TGTGCCAGCAGTTACTCGCCAGGGGGCAGTGAGCAGTTCTTC.

This clonotype has only a few counts. The rearrangement joins TRBV10-2 to TRBJ1-2; D may be TRBD1 (5 bases). This CDR3 is built from 14 residues. V gave up 0 bases and J gave up 8 bases, with 13 bases separating them. CDR1 WSHSY and CDR2 SAAADI come from the germline V gene. CDR3: CASSESDIWEGYTF. The CDR3 DNA reads TGCGCCAGCAGTGAGTCGGACATTTGGGAAGGCTACACCTTC.

This clonotype was observed many times. The chain is built from TRBV10-1 and TRBJ2-2, with D perhaps being TRBD1 or TRBD2 (5 bases each). V dropped 8 bases and J dropped 5 bases, with 12 bases sitting between them. Germline loops: CDR1 WNHNN, CDR2 SYGVQD (reference sequence). This CDR3 comprises 13 residues. The CDR3 protein is CASGGVGTGELFF. The DNA of the CDR3 is TGCGCCAGCGGGGGAGTGGGTACCGGGGAGCTGTTTTTT.

The chain combines TRBV12-3 or TRBV12-4 with TRBJ2-1; maybe TRBD2 (7 bases). Near its end, the DNA agrees better with TRBJ2-7, so the J call may be wrong. This CDR3 comprises 16 residues. CDR3 in DNA: TGTGCCAGCAGTCTATTAGGGGGGGGAGGAACCTACGAGCAGTACTTC. This gives the protein CASSLLGGGGTYEQYF.

V is TRBV24-1 and J is TRBJ2-1; 16 bases match TRBD2. Germline CDR1 is KGHDR and CDR2 is SFDVKD. V lost 7 bases, J lost 9 bases, and 5 bases stayed unmatched. There are 15 residues in the CDR3. The CDR3 sequence: CATSGTSGRATEQFF. DNA of the CDR3: TGTGCCACCAGCGGGACTAGCGGGAGGGCCACTGAGCAGTTCTTC.

Regarding this clonotype: A read error may explain this, as a much larger clone is one base away. V is TRBV5-1 and J is TRBJ2-5, with D possibly TRBD1 on 6 matching bases. V was clipped by 1 base and J by 11 bases, with 18 bases between them. This CDR3 region has 14 residues. CDR1 and CDR2 (germline): SGHRS, YFSETQ. The CDR3 DNA reads as TGCGCCAGCAGCTTGCGGGTCAGGGGCGGTGAGCAGTACTTC. Protein: CASSLRVRGGEQYF.

By share, this clonotype ranks as large. The chain links TRBV12-3 or TRBV12-4 to TRBJ2-2, with TRBD2 matching 8 bases. The junction had 7 bases not matched to a gene; V was cut back by 5 bases and J by 2 bases. This CDR3 contains 16 residues. This CDR3 reads CASSHTLAVNTGELFF. Written as DNA, the CDR3 is TGTGCCAGCAGTCATACACTAGCGGTAAACACCGGGGAGCTGTTTTTT.

This clonotype was recorded at least ten times. CDR3 protein: CASSLGTGSYEQYF. The DNA for the CDR3 is TGTGCCAGCAGTTTAGGGACAGGTTCCTACGAGCAGTACTTC. The chain is built from TRBV27 and TRBJ2-7; 8 bases are a match to TRBD1. V shed 2 bases, J shed 1 base, and the junction held 1 base outside the gene matches. The CDR3 runs to 14 residues. Germline lookup yields CDR1 MNHEY and CDR2 SMNVEV (reference sequence).